A selection of T cell receptor beta chains follows, all from one sample in a study of T cells in Graves' hyperthyroidism and ophthalmopathy. One entry per CDR3 protein, called by TCRdb with MiXCR from the multiplex PCR reads. Here the sample spans fewer than 400,000 distinct CDR3 sequences, about 15% being singletons. The sequenced sample consisted of blood. The source of these receptors is a woman aged 18-35 years with Graves' hyperthyroidism that later progressed to Graves' ophthalmopathy. CDR3s include the opening cysteine and the closing phenylalanine or tryptophan. Each record gives: D gene, J gene, clone size, V gene, CDR3 protein, CDR3 DNA. A D gene is named only where the DNA matches it firmly. Clone size is not always given. Where it is, it says once, few, many or a class for expanded clones.

TRBD1	TRBJ2-7	many	TRBV30	CAWSARQGIDEQYF	TGTGCCTGGAGTGCACGACAGGGAATCGACGAGCAGTACTTC
NA	TRBJ1-5	NA	TRBV15	CATSKGNQPQHF	TGTGCCACCAGCAAGGGCAATCAGCCCCAGCATTTT
NA	TRBJ1-1	many	TRBV12-3/TRBV12-4	CASSQDTRTEAFF	TGTGCCAGCAGTCAGGACACCAGAACTGAAGCTTTCTTT
TRBD2	TRBJ2-5	NA	TRBV2	CASSEPTGTPFTSGRETQYF	TGTGCCAGCAGTGAACCAACAGGGACTCCTTTTACTAGCGGGAGAGAGACCCAGTACTTC
TRBD2	TRBJ2-7	NA	TRBV27	CASSRLAEGYEQYF	TGTGCCAGCAGTCGACTAGCGGAAGGCTACGAGCAGTACTTC
TRBD2	TRBJ2-3	few	TRBV4-2	CASSQDLLGGGYDTQYF	TGTGCCAGCAGCCAAGACTTACTCGGGGGGGGGTATGATACGCAGTATTTT
TRBD1	TRBJ1-1	many	TRBV6-2/TRBV6-3	CASSRQGVMNTEAFF	TGTGCCAGCAGTCGACAGGGGGTAATGAACACTGAAGCTTTCTTT
TRBD2	TRBJ2-7	many	TRBV28	CASNMSGSRYEQYF	TGTGCCAGCAACATGAGCGGGAGTCGATACGAGCAGTACTTC
NA	TRBJ1-1	few	TRBV13	CASSRGRGLDTEAFF	TGTGCCAGCAGCCGGGGACGGGGGCTGGACACTGAAGCTTTCTTT
NA	TRBJ2-4	many	TRBV7-2	CASSADRNIQYF	TGTGCCAGCAGCGCGGACAGAAACATTCAGTACTTC